The 19 T cell receptor beta chains presented below share a single source sample, sequenced in a study of PD-1 blockade in classical Hodgkin lymphoma. Every patient was affected by relapse after autologous stem cell transplantation, while exposure to brentuximab vedotin was not uniform. The assay was immunoSEQ multiplex PCR, and TCRdb's table has in-frame clones only and misses some. The top ten clones hold less than 20% of a sample with 45,000 to 60,000 clones, 81% of them seen once. The specimen was peripheral blood mononuclear cells (PBMCs), collected at baseline. These receptors were obtained from a human donor with classical Hodgkin lymphoma.

The chain joins TRBV6-6 to TRBJ1-2; D is unresolved. This CDR3 contains 16 residues. Germline V gene data show CDR1 as MNHNY and CDR2 as SVGAGI (reference sequence). Between the trimmed V and J ends, which lost 2 bases and 4 bases, there was a span of 17 bases. CDR3 sequence reads: CASSYGGISLSYGYTF. The CDR3 region has the DNA TGTGCCAGCAGTTACGGAGGGATAAGCCTTTCCTATGGCTACACCTTC.

This clone was recorded many times. The V call is TRBV30, the J call TRBJ2-2, with TRBD2 matching over 11 bases. V was pared by 4 bases and J by 3 bases, with 4 bases of the junction left unmatched. CDR3 length equals 15 residues. From germline, CDR1 is GTSNPN and CDR2 SVGIG (reference sequence). CDR3 DNA sequence: TGTGCCTGGAAACTAGCGGGAGTCGACACCGGGGAGCTGTTTTTT. Amino acid sequence: CAWKLAGVDTGELFF.

The chain recombines TRBV23-1 with TRBJ2-7, with 8 bases aligning to TRBD1. TRBV23-1 is labeled an ORF, and its function is uncertain. The CDR3 length is 14 residues. V shed 6 bases and J 5 bases; nucleotides not matched to a gene: 9. CDR3 residues: CASRHKGTGDEQYV. CDR3 bases: TGCGCCAGCAGACACAAAGGGACAGGTGACGAGCAGTACGTC.

This chain links TRBV5-6 with TRBJ1-2, with 7 positions matching TRBD1. The germline CDR1 and CDR2 sequences are SGHDT and YYEEEE. Germline trimming cut 5 bases from V and 7 bases from J; bases unmatched to any gene: 11. The CDR3 contains 14 residues. In nucleotides, the CDR3 is TGTGCCAGCAGACGACAGGGAGGCGTGGGTGGCTACACCTTC. The encoded protein is CASRRQGGVGGYTF. The entire variable domain, with the rest obtained from reference TRBV5-6 and TRBJ1-2, is as follows: DAGVTQSPTHLIKTRGQQVTLRCSPKSGHDTVSWYQQALGQGPQFIFQYYEEEERQRGNFPDRFSGHQFPNYSSELNVNALLLGDSALYLCASRRQGGVGGYTFGSGTRLTVV.

The chain couples TRBV30 to TRBJ2-3, with no clear D. Germline loops: CDR1 GTSNPN, CDR2 SVGIG (reference sequence). The CDR3 sequence is 13 residues long. V lost 0 bases and J lost 4, with 8 bases in between. The CDR3 loop is CAWSVGNPDTQYF. The CDR3 DNA follows: TGTGCCTGGAGTGTCGGAAACCCAGATACGCAGTATTTT.

The chain carries TRBV25-1 and TRBJ2-1; possibly TRBD2 for D (6 bases). V was cut by 8 bases and J by 9 bases, with 17 bases left in between. This CDR3 spans 13 amino acids. Germline values: CDR1 MGHDK, CDR2 SYGVNS. CDR3 amino acids: CASDAREGGEQFF. CDR3 DNA: TGTGCCAGCGACGCGCGGGAAGGAGGTGAGCAGTTCTTC.

The gene calls are TRBV7-3 and TRBJ1-3; a possible D gene is TRBD1 (6 bases). Germline V gene lookup returns CDR1 SGHTA and CDR2 FQGTGA. V lost 2 bases and J 2 bases, leaving 13 bases between the germline ends. This CDR3 is built from 16 residues. CDR3 nucleotide sequence: TGTGCCAGCAGCTTATTTGGGGACACCGCTGGAAACACCATATATTTT. Protein product: CASSLFGDTAGNTIYF. Based on the CDR3 plus reference TRBV7-3 and TRBJ1-3, the full variable domain is GAGVSQTPSNKVTEKGKYVELRCDPISGHTALYWYRQSLGQGPEFLIYFQGTGAADDSGLPNDRFFAVRPEGSVSTLKIQRTERGDSAVYLCASSLFGDTAGNTIYFGEGSWLTVV.

This chain uses TRBV5-1 with TRBJ2-3; TRBD2 matches 11 bases. J was trimmed by 7 bases and V by 0 bases; bases with no gene match: 1. The germline V gene has CDR1 SGHRS and CDR2 YFSETQ. This CDR3 contains 14 residues. CDR3 in DNA: TGCGCCAGCAGCTTGGTAGCGGGAGGGAATACGCAGTATTTT. Its translation: CASSLVAGGNTQYF.

The rearrangement links TRBV5-1 to TRBJ1-1; D is undetermined. The CDR3 is 14 residues long. Per the germline V gene, CDR1 is SGHRS and CDR2 is YFSETQ. V gave up 0 bases and J gave up 4 bases, with 10 bases separating them. The CDR3 nucleotides read TGCGCCAGCAGCTTGGGATTGGTGGGCACTGAAGCTTTCTTT. Protein: CASSLGLVGTEAFF. Using reference TRBV5-1 and TRBJ1-1 for the parts outside the CDR3, the full variable domain is KAGVTQTPRYLIKTRGQQVTLSCSPISGHRSVSWYQQTPGQGLQFLFEYFSETQRNKGNFPGRFSGRQFSNSRSEMNVSTLELGDSALYLCASSLGLVGTEAFFGQGTRLTVV.

The CDR3 region is CAISGRNWEQYF. The CDR3 DNA follows: TGTGCCATTAGCGGGAGGAATTGGGAGCAGTACTTC. This chain connects TRBV7-6 to TRBJ2-7, with TRBD2 identical over 10 bases. The V and J ends lost 10 bases and 7 bases, in that order; junction bases with no gene match: 7. The germline V gene has CDR1 SGHVS and CDR2 FNYEAQ. This CDR3 has 12 residues.

The rearrangement links TRBV7-8 to TRBJ2-7; D not resolved. CDR3 length equals 14 residues. Germline values: CDR1 SGHVS, CDR2 FQNEAQ. Trimming cost V 0 bases and J 3 bases, with 9 bases left between them. This chain's CDR3 is CASSLAGGVYEQYF. As DNA, the CDR3 is TGTGCCAGCAGCTTAGCCGGCGGAGTCTACGAGCAGTACTTC.

In its sample, this clone was seen a few times. The chain recombines TRBV7-3 with TRBJ1-1, with D possibly matching TRBD1 (5 bases). Trimming left V 5 bases short and J 1 base short, with 8 bases between. The CDR3 runs 13 residues. The germline CDR1 and CDR2 sequences are SGHTA and FQGTGA. The CDR3 protein is CASSRQGNTEAFF. The DNA of the CDR3 is TGTGCCAGCAGCCGCCAGGGGAACACTGAAGCTTTCTTT.

This clone appeared a few times. The chain recombines TRBV19 with TRBJ2-7; the match to TRBD1 covers 11 bases. Germline V CDR1 and CDR2: LNHDA, SQIVND (reference sequence). V trimming: 5 bases; J trimming: 6 bases; junction bases outside the gene matches: 9. The CDR3 totals 15 residues. In nucleotides, the CDR3 is TGTGCCAGTAGTGTAGCGGACAGGGGGCTGATCGAGCAGTACTTC. Residues: CASSVADRGLIEQYF.

V gene TRBV19 combines with J gene TRBJ2-3, with 7 bases identical to TRBD2. The CDR3 is 14 amino acids. CDR1 LNHDA and CDR2 SQIVND come from the germline V gene (reference sequence). V was clipped by 1 base and J by 4 bases; unmatched bases: 2. CDR3 in amino acids: CASSIAGGADTQYF. The DNA of the CDR3 is TGTGCCAGTAGTATAGCGGGAGGCGCAGATACGCAGTATTTT.

As for this clone: Germline and junction disagree at one end, which may indicate a read error. This chain joins TRBV4-3 and TRBJ1-5; TRBD1 matches at 10 bases. The CDR3 is made up of 16 amino acids. Germline loops: CDR1 LGHNA, CDR2 YSLEER. The CDR3 here is CASSKERDRGYQPQHF. CDR3 coding DNA: TGCGCCAGCAGCAAAGAACGGGACAGGGGCTATCAGCCCCAGCATTTT.

The V gene is TRBV11-2, the J gene TRBJ1-5; no firm D call. The CDR3 contains 16 residues. The germline CDR1 and CDR2 sequences are SGHAT and FQNNGV. V lost 5 bases, J lost 2 bases, and 16 bases lay in between. As DNA, the CDR3 is TGTGCCAGCAGCCCCGCCCGCGGGCAGGGCAATCAGCCCCAGCATTTT. It translates to CASSPARGQGNQPQHF.

V usage is TRBV27 and J usage is TRBJ2-5; 14 positions match TRBD2. CDR1 MNHEY and CDR2 SMNVEV come from the germline V gene (reference sequence). Germline trimming cut 10 bases from V and 4 bases from J; bases unmatched to any gene: 5. The CDR3 loop spans 14 amino acids. CDR3 DNA sequence: TGTGCCACCTCGGGACTAGCGGGAGCAGAGACCCAGTACTTC. It yields the protein CATSGLAGAETQYF.

This clone was detected a few times. The genes are TRBV28 and TRBJ1-4; D gene ambiguous. V lost 6 bases and J 8 bases, leaving 13 bases between the germline ends. The CDR3 extends over 13 amino acids. CDR1 and CDR2 (germline): MDHEN, SYDVKM. The CDR3 sequence is CASRLPGLEKLFF. CDR3 in DNA: TGTGCCAGCAGGCTCCCGGGGTTAGAAAAACTGTTTTTT.

The chain couples TRBV15 to TRBJ2-1; D call uncertain. V shed 0 bases and J shed 0 bases, with 6 bases lying between them. The CDR3 extends over 15 amino acids. Germline CDR1 LNHNV, CDR2 YYDKDF (reference sequence). CDR3 nucleotide sequence: TGTGCCACCAGCAGAGATCTTAGCTCCTACAATGAGCAGTTCTTC. Protein: CATSRDLSSYNEQFF. The full variable domain, rest sourced from reference TRBV15 and TRBJ2-1, is DAMVIQNPRYQVTQFGKPVTLSCSQTLNHNVMYWYQQKSSQAPKLLFHYYDKDFNNEADTPDNFQSRRPNTSFCFLDIRSPGLGDTAMYLCATSRDLSSYNEQFFGPGTRLTVL.